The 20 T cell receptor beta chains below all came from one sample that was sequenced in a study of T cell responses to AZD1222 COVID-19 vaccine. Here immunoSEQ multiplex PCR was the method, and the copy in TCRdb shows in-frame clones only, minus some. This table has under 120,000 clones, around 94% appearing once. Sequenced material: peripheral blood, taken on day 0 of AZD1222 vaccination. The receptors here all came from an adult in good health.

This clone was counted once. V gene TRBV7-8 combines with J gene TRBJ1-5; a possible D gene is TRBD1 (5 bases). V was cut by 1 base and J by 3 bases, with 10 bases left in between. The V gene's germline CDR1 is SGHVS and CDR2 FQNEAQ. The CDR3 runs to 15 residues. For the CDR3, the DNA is TGTGCCAGCAGCTTAGTCCACAGGTCCAATCAGCCCCAGCATTTT. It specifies CASSLVHRSNQPQHF.

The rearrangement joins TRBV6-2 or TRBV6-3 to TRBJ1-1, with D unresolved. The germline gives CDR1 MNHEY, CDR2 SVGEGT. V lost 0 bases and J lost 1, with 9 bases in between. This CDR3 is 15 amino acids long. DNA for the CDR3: TGTGCCAGCAGTTACTCGATAGTAGAGAACACTGAAGCTTTCTTT. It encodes CASSYSIVENTEAFF.

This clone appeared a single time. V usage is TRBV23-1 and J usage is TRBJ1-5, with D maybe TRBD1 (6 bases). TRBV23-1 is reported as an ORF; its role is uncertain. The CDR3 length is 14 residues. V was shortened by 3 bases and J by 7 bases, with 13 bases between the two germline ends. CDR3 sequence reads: CASSHRTDIQPQHF. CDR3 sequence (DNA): TGCGCCAGCAGTCACCGGACAGACATCCAGCCCCAGCATTTT.

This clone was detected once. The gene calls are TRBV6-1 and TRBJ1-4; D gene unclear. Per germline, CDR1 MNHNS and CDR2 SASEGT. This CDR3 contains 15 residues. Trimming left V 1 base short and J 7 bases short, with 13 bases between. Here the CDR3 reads CASSEGGKKAEKLFF. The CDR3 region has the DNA TGTGCCAGCAGTGAAGGAGGGAAGAAGGCTGAAAAACTGTTTTTT.

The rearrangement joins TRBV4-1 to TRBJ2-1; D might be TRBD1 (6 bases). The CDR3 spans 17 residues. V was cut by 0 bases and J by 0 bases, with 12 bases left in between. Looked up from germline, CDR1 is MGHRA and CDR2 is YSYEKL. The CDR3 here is CASSQDRGRRSYNEQFF. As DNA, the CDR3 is TGCGCCAGCAGCCAAGATAGGGGGAGACGCTCCTACAATGAGCAGTTCTTC.

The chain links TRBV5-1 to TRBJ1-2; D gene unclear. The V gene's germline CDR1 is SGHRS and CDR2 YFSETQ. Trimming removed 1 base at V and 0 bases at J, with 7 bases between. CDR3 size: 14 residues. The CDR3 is CASSLNSANYGYTF. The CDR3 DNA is TGCGCCAGCAGCTTGAATTCGGCTAACTATGGCTACACCTTC.

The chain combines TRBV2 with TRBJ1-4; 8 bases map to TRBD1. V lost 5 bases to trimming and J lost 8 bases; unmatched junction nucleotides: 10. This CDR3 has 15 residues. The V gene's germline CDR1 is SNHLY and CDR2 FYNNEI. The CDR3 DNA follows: TGTGCCAGCAGTCTCCAGGGGGCTGTAAGGGAAAAACTGTTTTTT. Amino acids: CASSLQGAVREKLFF.

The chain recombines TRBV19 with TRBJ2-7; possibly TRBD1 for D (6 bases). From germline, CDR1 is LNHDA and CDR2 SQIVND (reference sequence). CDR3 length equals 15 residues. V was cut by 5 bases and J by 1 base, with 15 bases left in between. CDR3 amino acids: CASSAPGTPSYEQYF. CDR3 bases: TGTGCCAGTAGTGCCCCCGGGACACCATCCTACGAGCAGTACTTC.

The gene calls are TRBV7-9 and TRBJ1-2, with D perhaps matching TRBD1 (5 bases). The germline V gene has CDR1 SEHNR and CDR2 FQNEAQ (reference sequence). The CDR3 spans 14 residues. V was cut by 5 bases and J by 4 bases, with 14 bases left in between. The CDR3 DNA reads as TGTGCCAGCAGCGCCCCCGGGACTCCCTATGGCTACACCTTC. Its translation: CASSAPGTPYGYTF.

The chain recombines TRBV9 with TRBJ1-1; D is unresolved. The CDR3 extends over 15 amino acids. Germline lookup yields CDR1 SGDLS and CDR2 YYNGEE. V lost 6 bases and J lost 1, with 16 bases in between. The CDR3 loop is CASTLEPGTNTEAFF. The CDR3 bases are TGTGCCAGCACCCTAGAGCCCGGAACGAACACTGAAGCTTTCTTT.

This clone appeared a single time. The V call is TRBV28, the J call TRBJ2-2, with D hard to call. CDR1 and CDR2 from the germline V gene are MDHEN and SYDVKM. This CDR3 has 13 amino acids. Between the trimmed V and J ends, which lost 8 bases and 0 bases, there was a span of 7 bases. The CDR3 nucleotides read TGTGCCAGCCCGGACGCGAACACCGGGGAGCTGTTTTTT. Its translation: CASPDANTGELFF.

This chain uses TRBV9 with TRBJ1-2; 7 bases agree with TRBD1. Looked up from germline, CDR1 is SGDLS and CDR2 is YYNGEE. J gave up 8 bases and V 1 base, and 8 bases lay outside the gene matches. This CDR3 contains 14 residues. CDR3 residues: CASSVRQGREGYTF. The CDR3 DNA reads TGTGCCAGCAGCGTAAGACAGGGACGGGAGGGCTACACCTTC. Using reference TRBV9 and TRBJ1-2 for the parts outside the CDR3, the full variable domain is DSGVTQTPKHLITATGQRVTLRCSPRSGDLSVYWYQQSLDQGLQFLIQYYNGEERAKGNILERFSAQQFPDLHSELNLSSLELGDSALYFCASSVRQGREGYTFGSGTRLTVV.

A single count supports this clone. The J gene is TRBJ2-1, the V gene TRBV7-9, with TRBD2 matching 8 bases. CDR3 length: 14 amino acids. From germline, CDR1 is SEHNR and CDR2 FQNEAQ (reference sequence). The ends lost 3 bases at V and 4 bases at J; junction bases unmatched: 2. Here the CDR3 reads CASSFSGGYNEQFF. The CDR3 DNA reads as TGTGCCAGCAGCTTTTCGGGAGGGTACAATGAGCAGTTCTTC. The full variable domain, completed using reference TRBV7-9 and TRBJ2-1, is DTGVSQNPRHKITKRGQNVTFRCDPISEHNRLYWYRQTLGQGPEFLTYFQNEAQLEKSRLLSDRFSAERPKGSFSTLEIQRTEQGDSAMYLCASSFSGGYNEQFFGPGTRLTVL.

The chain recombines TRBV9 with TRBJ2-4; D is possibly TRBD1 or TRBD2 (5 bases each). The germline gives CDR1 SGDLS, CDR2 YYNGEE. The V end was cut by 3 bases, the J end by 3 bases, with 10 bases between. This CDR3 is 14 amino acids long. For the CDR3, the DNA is TGTGCCAGCAGCGAGGGACCCGACAAAAACATTCAGTACTTC. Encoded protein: CASSEGPDKNIQYF.

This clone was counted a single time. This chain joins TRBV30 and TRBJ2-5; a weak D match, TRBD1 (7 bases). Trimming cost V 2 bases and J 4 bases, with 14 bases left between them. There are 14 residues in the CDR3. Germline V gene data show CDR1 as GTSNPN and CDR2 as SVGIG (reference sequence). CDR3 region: CAWSRMQGGETQYF. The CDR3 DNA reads TGTGCCTGGAGTCGAATGCAGGGGGGAGAGACCCAGTACTTC.

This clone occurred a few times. The CDR3 DNA reads TGTGCCAGCAGTTTGTCATGGGGGGTATGGGACACTGAAGCTTTCTTT. Translation gives CASSLSWGVWDTEAFF. This rearrangement joins TRBV27 to TRBJ1-1; D might be TRBD1 (5 bases). The V and J ends lost 3 bases and 3 bases respectively, with 17 bases between them. Per the germline V gene, CDR1 is MNHEY and CDR2 is SMNVEV (reference sequence). The CDR3 covers 16 residues.

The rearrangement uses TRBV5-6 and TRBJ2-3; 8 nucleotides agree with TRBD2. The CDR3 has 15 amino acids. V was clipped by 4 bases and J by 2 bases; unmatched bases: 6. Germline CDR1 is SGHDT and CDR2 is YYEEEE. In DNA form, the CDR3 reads TGTGCCAGCAGCCCCCCGGGGGGGGCCACAGATACGCAGTATTTT. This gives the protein CASSPPGGATDTQYF.

The CDR3 sequence: CASRETRLNTEAFF. The CDR3 DNA sequence: TGTGCCAGCAGAGAGACACGGTTGAACACTGAAGCTTTCTTT. This rearrangement joins TRBV2 to TRBJ1-1; D gene unclear. The germline V gene has CDR1 SNHLY and CDR2 FYNNEI. V shed 6 bases and J shed 0 bases, with 11 bases lying between them. The CDR3 is 14 residues long.

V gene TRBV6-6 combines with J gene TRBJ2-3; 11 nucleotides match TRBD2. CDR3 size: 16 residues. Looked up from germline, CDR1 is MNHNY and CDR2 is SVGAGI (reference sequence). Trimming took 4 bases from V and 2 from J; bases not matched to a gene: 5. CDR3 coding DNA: TGTGCCAGCAGTTCCAGGACTAGCGGGTACACAGATACGCAGTATTTT. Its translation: CASSSRTSGYTDTQYF.

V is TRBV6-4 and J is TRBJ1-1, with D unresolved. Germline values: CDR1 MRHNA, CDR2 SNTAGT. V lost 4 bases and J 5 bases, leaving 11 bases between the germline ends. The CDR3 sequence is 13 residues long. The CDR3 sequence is CASSVSEGTEAFF. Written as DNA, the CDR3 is TGTGCCAGCAGTGTATCAGAAGGTACTGAAGCTTTCTTT.